These 10 T cell receptor beta chains were all obtained from the same sample, sequenced in a study of T-cell memory formation after mild COVID-19. MiXCR, applied by TCRdb to the 5' RACE reads, yields one record per CDR3 protein. The top ten clones hold just over 8% of a sample with 550,000 to 600,000 distinct CDR3 sequences, 17% of them seen once. Sequenced: PBMCs or a T cell subset sorted from them (not recorded which). These receptors all come from an adult woman who had mild COVID-19 (a few samples of this study predate the infection). Cell type and time point are not known.

J is TRBJ2-3 and V is TRBV12-3 or TRBV12-4, with D possibly being TRBD2 (5 bases). Trimming stripped 9 bases from V and 4 bases from J, with 20 bases between. This CDR3 has 15 amino acids. For the CDR3, the DNA is TGTGCCAGTCAGCCCGAGCGGTTAATCGCAGATACGCAGTATTTT. Translated: CASQPERLIADTQYF.

This clonotype showed up just a few times. CDR3 DNA: TGTGCCAGCAGTGACAGAACCCCCGCTGAAGCTTTCTTT. This gives the protein CASSDRTPAEAFF. The chain combines TRBV25-1 with TRBJ1-1; D is ambiguous. The CDR3 is made up of 13 amino acids. V lost 3 bases and J 6 bases, leaving 11 bases between the germline ends. Germline V gene sequence: CDR1 MGHDK, CDR2 SYGVNS.

The chain has TRBV6-1 and TRBJ2-1; D is ambiguous. Germline CDR1 is MNHNS and CDR2 is SASEGT. There are 14 residues in the CDR3. V lost 11 bases, J lost 0 bases, and 14 bases lay in between. The CDR3 sequence: CAVESGRSYNEQFF. DNA for the CDR3: TGTGCCGTGGAATCGGGCCGCTCCTACAATGAGCAGTTCTTC.

This clonotype has only a few counts. The J gene is TRBJ2-1, the V gene TRBV5-1; TRBD2 is a possible D gene (5 bases). The V gene lost 4 bases and the J gene lost 8 bases, with 22 bases spanning the gap. The CDR3 runs 16 residues. Germline V gene lookup returns CDR1 SGHRS and CDR2 YFSETQ. The CDR3 sequence is CASSRAERASGDEQFF. The CDR3 nucleotides read TGCGCCAGCAGCCGCGCCGAGAGGGCCTCTGGAGATGAGCAGTTCTTC.

This clonotype has only a few counts. The rearrangement joins TRBV5-1 to TRBJ1-4; D perhaps matches TRBD1 (5 bases). Germline V CDR1 and CDR2: SGHRS, YFSETQ. The CDR3 has 16 amino acids. V lost 0 bases and J lost 3, with 12 bases in between. The CDR3 nucleotides read TGCGCCAGCAGCTTGGCCCCCGTGGGGGCTAATGAAAAACTGTTTTTT. This codes for CASSLAPVGANEKLFF.

This clonotype appeared a few times. The CDR3 DNA follows: TGTGCCAGCAGCTTACCAGGGAGCAGGAATACGCAGTATTTT. Its translation: CASSLPGSRNTQYF. The J gene is TRBJ2-3, the V gene TRBV7-2, with D possibly called TRBD1 or TRBD2 (5 bases each). The CDR3 runs 14 residues. Germline loops: CDR1 SGHTA, CDR2 FQGNSA. V lost 2 bases, J lost 7 bases, and 13 bases lay in between.

This clonotype was counted only a few times. CDR3 sequence reads: CSVDPGQGARPIYGYTF. The CDR3 DNA is TGCAGCGTTGACCCCGGACAGGGGGCGCGTCCCATCTATGGCTACACCTTC. The chain combines TRBV29-1 with TRBJ1-2; 11 bases are a match to TRBD1. CDR3 length: 17 amino acids. V was pared by 3 bases and J by 4 bases, with 13 bases of the junction left unmatched. CDR1 and CDR2 from the germline V gene are SQVTM and ANQGSEA.

The chain combines TRBV5-4 with TRBJ2-3; 8 bases agree with TRBD1. The CDR3 length is 15 residues. The V gene's germline CDR1 is SGHNT and CDR2 YYREEE (reference sequence). J gave up 4 bases and V 4 bases, and 8 bases lay outside the gene matches. The CDR3 bases are TGTGCCAGCAGCCCCGGACAGGGATTTTCAGATACGCAGTATTTT. The encoded protein is CASSPGQGFSDTQYF.

The sample holds a few counts of this clonotype. The chain recombines TRBV7-7 with TRBJ2-2, with 7 bases that match TRBD1. The J segment lost 3 bases and the V segment lost 4 bases, leaving 5 bases of the junction unmatched. This CDR3 spans 15 amino acids. Germline V gives CDR1 SSHAT, CDR2 FNYEAQ (reference sequence). In nucleotides, the CDR3 is TGTGCCAGCAGCTCCGGGACAGTGGACACCGGGGAGCTGTTTTTT. Residues: CASSSGTVDTGELFF.

This clonotype was observed a handful of times. V and J are TRBV12-3 or TRBV12-4 and TRBJ1-2, with TRBD1 matching 8 bases. J was trimmed by 4 bases and V by 6 bases; bases with no gene match: 10. The CDR3 contains 15 residues. As DNA, the CDR3 is TGTGCCAGCAGCCCTCTTGGACAGGGAGTCTATGGCTACACCTTC. It encodes CASSPLGQGVYGYTF.